The following is a T cell receptor beta chain sequence with its context. These data come from a study of T cells after yellow fever vaccination. Each CDR3 protein gets one entry after TCRdb re-called the 5' RACE reads with MiXCR. The sample includes under 600,000 distinct CDR3 sequences, just over 20% of them seen just once. This CDR3 comprises 13 residues. Trimming took off 6 bases at V and 1 base at J, with 9 bases between the two ends. The germline gives CDR1 LNHNV, CDR2 YYDKDF (reference sequence). This clonotype originated in a man aged 18 to 29 who received the YFV17D yellow fever vaccine. The material sequenced was PBMCs, taken about 21 days after the first yellow fever vaccination. The chain joins TRBV15 to TRBJ1-2; no definite D call. CDR3 coding DNA: TGTGCCACCAGGGGTGGGGATAACTATGGCTACACCTTC. This sequence encodes CATRGGDNYGYTF.